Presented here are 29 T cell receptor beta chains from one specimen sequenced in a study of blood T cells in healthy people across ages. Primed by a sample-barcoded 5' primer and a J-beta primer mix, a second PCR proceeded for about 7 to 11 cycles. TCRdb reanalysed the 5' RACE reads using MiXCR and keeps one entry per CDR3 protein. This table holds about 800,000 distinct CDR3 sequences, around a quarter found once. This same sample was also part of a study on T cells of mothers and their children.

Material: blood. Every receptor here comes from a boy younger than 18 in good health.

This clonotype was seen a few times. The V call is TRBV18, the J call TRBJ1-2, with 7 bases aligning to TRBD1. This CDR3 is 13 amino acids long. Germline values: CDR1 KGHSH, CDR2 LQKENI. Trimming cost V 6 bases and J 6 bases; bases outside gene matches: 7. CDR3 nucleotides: TGTGCCAGCTCCTTGGGACAGCGGGATGGCTACACCTTC. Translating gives CASSLGQRDGYTF.

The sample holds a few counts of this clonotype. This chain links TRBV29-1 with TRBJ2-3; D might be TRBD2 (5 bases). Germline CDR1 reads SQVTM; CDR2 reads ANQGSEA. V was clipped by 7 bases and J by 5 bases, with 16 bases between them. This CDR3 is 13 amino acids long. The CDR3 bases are TGCAGCGCCGATCCTCTAGCTGAAGATACGCAGTATTTT. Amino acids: CSADPLAEDTQYF.

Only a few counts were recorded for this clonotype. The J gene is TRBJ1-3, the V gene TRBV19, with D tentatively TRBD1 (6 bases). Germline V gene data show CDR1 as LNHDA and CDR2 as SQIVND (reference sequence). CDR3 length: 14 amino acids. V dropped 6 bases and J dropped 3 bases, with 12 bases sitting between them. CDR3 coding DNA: TGTGCCAGTAGCAGGGGAGGTTATGGAAACACCATATATTTT. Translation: CASSRGGYGNTIYF.

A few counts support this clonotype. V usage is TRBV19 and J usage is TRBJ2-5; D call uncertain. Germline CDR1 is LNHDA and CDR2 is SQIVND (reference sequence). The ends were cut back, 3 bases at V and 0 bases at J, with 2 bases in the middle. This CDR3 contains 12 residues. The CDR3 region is CASSMNQETQYF. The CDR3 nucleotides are TGTGCCAGTAGTATGAACCAAGAGACCCAGTACTTC.

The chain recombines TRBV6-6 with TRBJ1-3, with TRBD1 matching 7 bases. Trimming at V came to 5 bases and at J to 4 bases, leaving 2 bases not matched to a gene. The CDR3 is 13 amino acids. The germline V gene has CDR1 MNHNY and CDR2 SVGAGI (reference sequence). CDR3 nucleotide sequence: TGTGCCAGCAGTAACAGGGGAGGAAACACCATATATTTT. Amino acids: CASSNRGGNTIYF.

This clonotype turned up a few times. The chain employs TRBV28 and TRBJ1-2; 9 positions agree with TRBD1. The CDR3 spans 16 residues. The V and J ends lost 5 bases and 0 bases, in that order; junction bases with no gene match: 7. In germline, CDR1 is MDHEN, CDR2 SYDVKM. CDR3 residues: CASSLAGTGSNYGYTF. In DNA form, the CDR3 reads TGTGCCAGCAGTCTAGCCGGGACAGGGTCTAACTATGGCTACACCTTC.

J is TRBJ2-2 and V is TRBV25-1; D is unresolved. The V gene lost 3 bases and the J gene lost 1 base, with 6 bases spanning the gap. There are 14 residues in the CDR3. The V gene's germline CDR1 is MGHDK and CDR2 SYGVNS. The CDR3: CASSDRMNTGELFF. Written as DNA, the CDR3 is TGTGCCAGCAGTGATAGGATGAACACCGGGGAGCTGTTTTTT.

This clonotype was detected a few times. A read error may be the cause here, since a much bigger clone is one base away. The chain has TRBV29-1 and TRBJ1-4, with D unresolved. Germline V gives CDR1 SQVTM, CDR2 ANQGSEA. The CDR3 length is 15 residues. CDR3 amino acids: CSATTRTATNEKLLF. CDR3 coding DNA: TGCAGCGCGACGACTCGAACCGCAACTAATGAAAAACTGCTTTTT.

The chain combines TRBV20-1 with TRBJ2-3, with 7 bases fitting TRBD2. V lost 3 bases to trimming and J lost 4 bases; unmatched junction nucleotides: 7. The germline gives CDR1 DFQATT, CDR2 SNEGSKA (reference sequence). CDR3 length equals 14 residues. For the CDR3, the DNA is TGCAGTGCTAGTACCGGACTAGAGGCAGATACGCAGTATTTT. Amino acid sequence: CSASTGLEADTQYF.

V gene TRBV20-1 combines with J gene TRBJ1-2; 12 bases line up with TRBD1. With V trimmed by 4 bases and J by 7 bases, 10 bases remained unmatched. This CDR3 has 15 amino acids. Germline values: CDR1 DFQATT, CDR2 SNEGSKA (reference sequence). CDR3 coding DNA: TGCAGTGCTACCGGCCGGGACAGGGGGCTGGGTGGCTACACCTTC. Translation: CSATGRDRGLGGYTF.

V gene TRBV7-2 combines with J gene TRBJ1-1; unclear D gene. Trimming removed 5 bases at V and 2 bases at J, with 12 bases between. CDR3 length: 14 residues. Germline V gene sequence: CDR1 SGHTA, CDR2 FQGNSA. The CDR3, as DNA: TGTGCCAGCAGCGCGGGTGATCGTAACACTGAAGCTTTCTTT. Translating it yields CASSAGDRNTEAFF. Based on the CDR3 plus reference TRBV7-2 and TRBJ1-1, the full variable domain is GAGVSQSPSNKVTEKGKDVELRCDPISGHTALYWYRQSLGQGLEFLIYFQGNSAPDKSGLPSDRFSAERTGGSVSTLTIQRTQQEDSAVYLCASSAGDRNTEAFFGQGTRLTVV.

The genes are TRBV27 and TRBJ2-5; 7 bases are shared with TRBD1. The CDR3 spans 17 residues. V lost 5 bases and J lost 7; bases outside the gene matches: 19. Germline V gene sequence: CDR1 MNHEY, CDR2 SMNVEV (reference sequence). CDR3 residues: CASSRTYGTVDGGTQYF. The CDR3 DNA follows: TGTGCCAGCAGTAGAACATACGGGACAGTCGACGGAGGGACCCAGTACTTC.

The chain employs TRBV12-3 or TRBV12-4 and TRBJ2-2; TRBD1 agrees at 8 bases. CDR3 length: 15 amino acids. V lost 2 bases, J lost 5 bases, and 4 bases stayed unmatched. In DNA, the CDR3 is TGTGCCAGCAGTTTATTCACAGGGGGAACCGGGGAGCTGTTTTTT. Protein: CASSLFTGGTGELFF.

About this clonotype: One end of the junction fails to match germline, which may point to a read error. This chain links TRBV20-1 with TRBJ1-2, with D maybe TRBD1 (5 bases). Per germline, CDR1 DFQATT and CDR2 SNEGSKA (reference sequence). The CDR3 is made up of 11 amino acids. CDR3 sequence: CSARTGTQDHF. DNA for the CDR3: TGCAGTGCTAGGACCGGGACCCAAGACCACTTC.

CDR3 sequence: CSVEASPTGISYEQYF. The DNA of the CDR3 is TGCAGCGTTGAAGCGTCACCGACAGGGATCTCCTACGAGCAGTACTTC. The rearrangement uses TRBV29-1 and TRBJ2-7, with TRBD1 matching over 7 bases. Looked up from germline, CDR1 is SQVTM and CDR2 is ANQGSEA. The CDR3 is 16 residues long. V trimming: 1 base; J trimming: 0 bases; junction bases outside the gene matches: 9.

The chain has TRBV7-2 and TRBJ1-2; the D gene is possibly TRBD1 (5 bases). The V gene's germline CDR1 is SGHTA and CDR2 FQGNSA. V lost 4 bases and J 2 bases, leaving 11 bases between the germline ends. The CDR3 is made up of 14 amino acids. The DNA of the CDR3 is TGTGCCAGCAGCTCACAGGTCGGGAACTATGGCTACACCTTC. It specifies CASSSQVGNYGYTF.

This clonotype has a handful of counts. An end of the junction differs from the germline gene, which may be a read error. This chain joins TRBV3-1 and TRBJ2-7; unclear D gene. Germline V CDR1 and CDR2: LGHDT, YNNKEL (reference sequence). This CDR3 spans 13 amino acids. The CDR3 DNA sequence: TGTGCCAGTAGCCAAGTTTACAACCACGAGCAGTACTTC. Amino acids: CASSQVYNHEQYF.

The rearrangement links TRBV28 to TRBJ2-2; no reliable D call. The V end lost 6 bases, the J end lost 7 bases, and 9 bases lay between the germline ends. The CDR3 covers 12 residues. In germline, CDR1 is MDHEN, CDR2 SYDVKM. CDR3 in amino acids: CASSGSIGELFF. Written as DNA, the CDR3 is TGTGCCAGCAGCGGTTCGATCGGGGAGCTGTTTTTT. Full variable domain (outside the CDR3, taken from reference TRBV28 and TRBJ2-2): DVKVTQSSRYLVKRTGEKVFLECVQDMDHENMFWYRQDPGLGLRLIYFSYDVKMKEKGDIPEGYSVSREKKERFSLILESASTNQTSMYLCASSGSIGELFFGEGSRLTVL.

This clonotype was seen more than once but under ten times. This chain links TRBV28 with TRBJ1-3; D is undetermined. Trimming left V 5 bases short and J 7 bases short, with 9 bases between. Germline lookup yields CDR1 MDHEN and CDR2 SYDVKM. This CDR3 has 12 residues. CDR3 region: CASSPRSNTIYF. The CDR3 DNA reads TGTGCCAGCAGTCCCAGGTCGAACACCATATATTTT.

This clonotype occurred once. The CDR3 protein is CASSDNYEQFF. CDR3 sequence (DNA): TGTGCCAGCAGCGATAACTATGAGCAGTTCTTC. V is TRBV7-8 and J is TRBJ2-1; no definite D call. V lost 5 bases, J lost 8 bases, and 7 bases lay in between. Per the germline V gene, CDR1 is SGHVS and CDR2 is FQNEAQ. The CDR3 consists of 11 residues. Supplemented by reference TRBV7-8 and TRBJ2-1, the full variable domain reads GAGVSQSPRYKVAKRGQDVALRCDPISGHVSLFWYQQALGQGPEFLTYFQNEAQLDKSGLPSDRFFAERPEGSVSTLKIQRTQQEDSAVYLCASSDNYEQFFGPGTRLTVL.

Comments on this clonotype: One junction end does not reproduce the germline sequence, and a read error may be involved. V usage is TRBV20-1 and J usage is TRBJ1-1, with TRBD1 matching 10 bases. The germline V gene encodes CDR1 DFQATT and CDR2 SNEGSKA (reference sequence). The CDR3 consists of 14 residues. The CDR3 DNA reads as TGCAGTGCCAAGGACAGGGGGTGGAACACTGAAGCCTTCTTT. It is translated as CSAKDRGWNTEAFF.

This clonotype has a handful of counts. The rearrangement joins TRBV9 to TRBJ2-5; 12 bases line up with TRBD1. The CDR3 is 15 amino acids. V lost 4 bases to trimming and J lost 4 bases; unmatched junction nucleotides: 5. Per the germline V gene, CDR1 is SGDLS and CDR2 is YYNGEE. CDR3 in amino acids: CASSPRDRGPETQYF. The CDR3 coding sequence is TGTGCCAGCAGCCCTCGGGACAGGGGGCCAGAGACCCAGTACTTC.

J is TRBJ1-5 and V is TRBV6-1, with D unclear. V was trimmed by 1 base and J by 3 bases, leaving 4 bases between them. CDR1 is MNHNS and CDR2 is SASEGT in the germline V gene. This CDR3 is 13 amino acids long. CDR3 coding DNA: TGTGCCAGCAGTGAAGGGTACAATCAGCCCCAGCATTTT. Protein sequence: CASSEGYNQPQHF.

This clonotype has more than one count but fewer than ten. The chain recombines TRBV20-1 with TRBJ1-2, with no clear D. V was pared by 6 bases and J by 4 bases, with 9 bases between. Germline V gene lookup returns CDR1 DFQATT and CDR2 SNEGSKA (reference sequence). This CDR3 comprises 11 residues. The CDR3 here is CSAGTCYGYTF. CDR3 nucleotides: TGCAGTGCGGGAACTTGCTATGGCTACACCTTC.

The CDR3 DNA is TGTGCCAGCAGTTACCTTGGGGAAGAGACCCAGTACTTC. Its protein product is CASSYLGEETQYF. The genes are TRBV6-2 or TRBV6-3 and TRBJ2-5; D is undetermined. CDR3 size: 13 residues. Germline CDR1 reads MNHEY; CDR2 reads SVGEGT. Trimming shortened V by 2 bases and J by 3 bases, and 7 bases separated the two germline ends.

The CDR3 DNA reads as TGCGCCAGCAGCTTCTCCGGGACAGGTTTAATTGGCGACGAGCAGTACTTC. It codes for CASSFSGTGLIGDEQYF. This rearrangement joins TRBV5-1 to TRBJ2-7; TRBD1 matches at 8 bases. The V and J ends lost 2 bases and 5 bases, in that order; junction bases with no gene match: 15. The germline CDR1 and CDR2 sequences are SGHRS and YFSETQ. CDR3 length equals 17 residues. Variable domain in full (rest from reference TRBV5-1 and TRBJ2-7): KAGVTQTPRYLIKTRGQQVTLSCSPISGHRSVSWYQQTPGQGLQFLFEYFSETQRNKGNFPGRFSGRQFSNSRSEMNVSTLELGDSALYLCASSFSGTGLIGDEQYFGPGTRLTVT.

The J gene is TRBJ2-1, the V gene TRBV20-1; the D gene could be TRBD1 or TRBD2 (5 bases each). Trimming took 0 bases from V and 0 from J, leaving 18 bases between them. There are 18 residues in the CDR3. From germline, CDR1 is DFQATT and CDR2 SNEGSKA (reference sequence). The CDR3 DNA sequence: TGCAGTGCTAGAGATGGGGACGCCGCCTGGAGCTCCTACAATGAGCAGTTCTTC. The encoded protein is CSARDGDAAWSSYNEQFF.

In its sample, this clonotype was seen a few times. As DNA, the CDR3 is TGTGCCATCAGGGACGGCGAGGAGGAGACCCAGTACTTC. Protein product: CAIRDGEEETQYF. V gene TRBV5-4 combines with J gene TRBJ2-5, with D possibly being TRBD1 or TRBD2 (5 bases each). This CDR3 spans 13 amino acids. Trimming removed 9 bases at V and 5 bases at J, with 17 bases between. CDR1 and CDR2 from the germline V gene are SGHNT and YYREEE (reference sequence). The full variable domain, its missing parts supplied by reference TRBV5-4 and TRBJ2-5, is ETGVTQSPTHLIKTRGQQVTLRCSSQSGHNTVSWYQQALGQGPQFIFQYYREEENGRGNFPPRFSGLQFPNYSSELNVNALELDDSALYLCAIRDGEEETQYFGPGTRLLVL.

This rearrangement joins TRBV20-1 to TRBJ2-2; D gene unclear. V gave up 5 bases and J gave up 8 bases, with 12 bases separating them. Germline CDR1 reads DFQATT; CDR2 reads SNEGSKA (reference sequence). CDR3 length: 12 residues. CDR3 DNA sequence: TGCAGTGCTGCTCTGGGTATTGGGGAGCTGTTTTTT. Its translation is CSAALGIGELFF.